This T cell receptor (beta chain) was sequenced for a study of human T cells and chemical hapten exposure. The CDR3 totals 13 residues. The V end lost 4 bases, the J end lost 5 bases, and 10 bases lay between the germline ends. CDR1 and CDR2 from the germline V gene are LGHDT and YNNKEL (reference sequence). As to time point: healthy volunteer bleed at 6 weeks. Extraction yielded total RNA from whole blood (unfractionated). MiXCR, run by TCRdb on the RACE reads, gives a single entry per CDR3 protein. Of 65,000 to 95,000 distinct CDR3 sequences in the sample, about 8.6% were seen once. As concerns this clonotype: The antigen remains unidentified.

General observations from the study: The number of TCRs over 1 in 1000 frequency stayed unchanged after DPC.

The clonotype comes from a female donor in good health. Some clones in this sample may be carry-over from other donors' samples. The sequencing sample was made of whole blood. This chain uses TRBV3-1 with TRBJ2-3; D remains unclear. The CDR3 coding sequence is TGTGCCAGCAGCCCCACACTGGGAGATACGCAGTATTTT. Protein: CASSPTLGDTQYF.